This TCR beta chain came from a study of cytomegalovirus exposure and HLA in healthy donors (dated by TCRdb to 2016 to 2017). As for the study more broadly: According to a later analysis, the roughly 120 validation repertoires were produced on the same platform as the 666 repertoires of the first cohort. Along with the roughly 700-subject first cohort, a separate validation cohort of over a hundred different subjects was used. The study combined high-throughput TCR immunosequencing, statistical association of individual TCRs with disease status, and machine learning to predict cytomegalovirus infection status. The study aimed to test whether signatures of past pathogen exposure could be identified by cataloging public T cell receptors. Broader findings and caveats from the paper: Across donors, most TCR sequences were observed very rarely, whereas some public TCRs were present in many individuals. The classifier was reported to diagnose cytomegalovirus status with high specificity and sensitivity in both the original and validation cohorts. It was suggested by the authors that the approach could potentially be generalized to other disease states and immunological phenotypes. In a later analysis, TCRs clustered in the first cohort were found to also tend to co-occur in the approximately 120 validation repertoires, with approximately 93% of cluster scores above 0. The study gave a list of 150 to 200 TCR beta chains associated with cytomegalovirus. A later analysis had no HLA typing for the validation cohort, so co-occurrence there was scored across all 110 or so repertoires. Three of the identified cytomegalovirus-associated TCR beta chains were confirmed in vitro to be specific for cytomegalovirus antigens.

Turning to this clone: This clone's antigen is unknown. Base-call qualities are not available, and no considerably larger clone is one nucleotide away.

The donors were included in the validation cohort of approximately 130 subjects, a group kept apart from the approximately 700-subject first cohort. Preparation of the library involved the immunoSEQ multiplex PCR assay. As for the authors' bioinformatics: A statistical classification framework was built to diagnose cytomegalovirus status from the catalog of TCR beta chain sequences. This is the immuneACCESS table as TCRdb keeps it, with only in-frame sequences that have V and J called. A part of the clones is gone; compared with another copy, unresolved V genes explain less than half, and the rest is unexplained. V, J and clone size reflect that table, while D and trimming were determined from the DNA. This sample holds 220,000 or so clones; 90% to 95% were observed only once. The top ten constitute about 1% of the sample. The sequence was obtained from a woman younger than 30 in good health and CMV-seronegative. Sequenced material: PBMCs.

CDR3 reads: CASSISSGETEAFF. The DNA sequence reads TGTGCCAGTAGTATAAGTTCGGGGGAGACTGAAGCTTTCTTT. The sequence joins TRBV19 to TRBJ1-1; perhaps TRBD1 is the D gene, with 5 bases matching. At the junction V is shortened by 2 bases and J by 5 bases, with 12 bases in between. According to the germline V gene (reference sequence), CDR1 reads LNHDA and CDR2 reads SQIVND. Including cysteine and phenylalanine, the CDR3 has 14 amino acids. Kept here is only the CDR3 DNA, which spans 42 bases and is read in frame from base 1.